This record concerns one TCR beta chain sequence. The sample comes from a study of blood T cell repertoires in COVID-19. Study in general: The samples span acute and convalescent COVID-19 from the United States, Italy and Spain. In each case, the material was cDNA or gDNA derived from T cells, B-cell-depleted T cells, or PBMCs.

Germline lookup yields CDR1 MGHRA and CDR2 YSYEKL. V lost 1 base and J lost 2; bases outside the gene matches: 10. The CDR3 has 17 amino acids. The data were produced by immunoSEQ multiplex PCR, yet TCRdb's version contains in-frame clones alone and is incomplete. The sample records 60,000 or so clones, approximately 82% being singletons. Specimen: peripheral blood. This receptor was identified in a woman of 80 years or more with acute or convalescent COVID-19. The chain is built from TRBV4-1 and TRBJ1-2; TRBD1 agrees at 7 bases. The CDR3 DNA sequence: TGCGCCAGCAGCCAAGCCAACAGGGGCCGGGGAAACTATGGCTACACCTTC. Its translation is CASSQANRGRGNYGYTF.